Each of the 13 T cell receptor beta chains below was sequenced from the same sample in a study of T cell responses to AZD1222 COVID-19 vaccine. This table comes from immunoSEQ multiplex PCR, and its TCRdb copy is limited to in-frame clones, with some not included. The sample lists 84,000 or so clones; roughly 86% were seen once. Sequencing was performed on peripheral blood, taken on day 0 of MenACWY control vaccination. All receptors come from an adult in good health.

The V gene is TRBV2, the J gene TRBJ1-3; TRBD1 might be the D (5 bases). This CDR3 has 16 amino acids. CDR1 and CDR2 (germline): SNHLY, FYNNEI. Trimming cost V 3 bases and J 0 bases, with 12 bases left between them. The CDR3 region has the DNA TGTGCCAGCAGTGACAGGGAGGGGTTCTCTGGAAACACCATATATTTT. Its protein product is CASSDREGFSGNTIYF.

The chain carries TRBV29-1 and TRBJ1-1; perhaps TRBD1 as D (6 bases). The germline V and J ends were trimmed by 0 bases and 5 bases, with 7 bases remaining between them. CDR3 length equals 12 residues. Germline CDR1 SQVTM, CDR2 ANQGSEA. The CDR3 reads CSVEEGATEAFF. CDR3 sequence (DNA): TGCAGCGTTGAAGAGGGGGCGACTGAAGCTTTCTTT. Drawing the rest from reference TRBV29-1 and TRBJ1-1, the complete variable domain is SAVISQKPSRDICQRGTSLTIQCQVDSQVTMMFWYRQQPGQSLTLIATANQGSEATYESGFVIDKFPISRPNLTFSTLTVSNMSPEDSSIYLCSVEEGATEAFFGQGTRLTVV.

The chain employs TRBV6-1 and TRBJ2-2; D might be TRBD1 (5 bases). The V end lost 1 base, the J end lost 7 bases, and 7 bases lay between the germline ends. The CDR3 contains 13 residues. The germline gives CDR1 MNHNS, CDR2 SASEGT. The CDR3 protein is CASSEGGIGELFF. DNA of the CDR3: TGTGCCAGCAGTGAAGGGGGCATCGGGGAGCTGTTTTTT.

V and J are TRBV7-9 and TRBJ2-1; no clear D. CDR3 length equals 12 residues. Germline-derived CDR1 and CDR2 are SEHNR and FQNEAQ (reference sequence). The V gene lost 4 bases and the J gene lost 10 bases, with 11 bases spanning the gap. The CDR3 here is CASSSGSAEQFF. In DNA form, the CDR3 reads TGTGCCAGCAGCTCTGGGTCAGCAGAGCAGTTCTTC.

The chain employs TRBV6-5 and TRBJ1-2; tentatively, D is TRBD1 (5 bases). Germline V CDR1 and CDR2: MNHEY, SVGAGI. V lost 6 bases, J lost 8 bases, and 16 bases lay in between. The CDR3 has 13 amino acids. The CDR3 spells CASRGTNRGGYTF. The CDR3 DNA sequence: TGTGCCAGCAGGGGGACGAACAGAGGGGGCTACACCTTC.

Points on this clone: In the same sample, other DNA sequences code for this CDR3. This rearrangement joins TRBV7-9 to TRBJ1-1; D ambiguous. The ends were cut back, 1 base at V and 1 base at J, with 4 bases in the middle. This CDR3 region has 13 residues. The germline CDR1 and CDR2 sequences are SEHNR and FQNEAQ (reference sequence). In DNA, the CDR3 is TGTGCCAGCAGCTTAGAACAGAACACTGAAGCTTTCTTT. It yields the protein CASSLEQNTEAFF.

This chain links TRBV12-3 or TRBV12-4 with TRBJ1-5; D is unclear. This CDR3 has 12 residues. The germline V and J ends were trimmed by 5 bases and 9 bases, with 11 bases remaining between them. The CDR3 DNA follows: TGTGCCAGCAGTCAAGGCTACCCGCCCCAGCATTTT. Its translation is CASSQGYPPQHF.

The V and J genes are TRBV2 and TRBJ1-1; D is possibly TRBD1 (5 bases). The V gene's germline CDR1 is SNHLY and CDR2 FYNNEI. Trimming took off 4 bases at V and 5 bases at J, with 14 bases between the two ends. There are 14 residues in the CDR3. The DNA for the CDR3 is TGTGCCAGCAGTGTTTATCGGGGGGGGACTGAAGCTTTCTTT. This sequence encodes CASSVYRGGTEAFF.

This clone was counted a few times. V and J are TRBV30 and TRBJ2-3, with 7 positions matching TRBD2. This CDR3 region has 14 residues. Losses at the gene ends were 0 bases for V and 4 bases for J; bases not matched to a gene: 4. Germline V gene lookup returns CDR1 GTSNPN and CDR2 SVGIG (reference sequence). CDR3 loop: CAWSVLGRADTQYF. The CDR3 DNA sequence: TGTGCCTGGAGTGTACTGGGGAGGGCAGATACGCAGTATTTT.

V is TRBV19 and J is TRBJ1-2; D call uncertain. Trimming left V 1 base short and J 0 bases short, with 6 bases between. Germline lookup yields CDR1 LNHDA and CDR2 SQIVND (reference sequence). The CDR3 consists of 14 residues. For the CDR3, the DNA is TGTGCCAGTAGTATAGGAACAGCTAACTATGGCTACACCTTC. It is translated as CASSIGTANYGYTF.

The CDR3 region has the DNA TGTGCCAGCAGTCCGTTGAAGGGCGTGAACACTGAAGCTTTCTTT. It codes for CASSPLKGVNTEAFF. This sequence joins TRBV6-5 and TRBJ1-1; D ambiguous. Looked up from germline, CDR1 is MNHEY and CDR2 is SVGAGI. The germline V and J ends were trimmed by 5 bases and 0 bases, with 13 bases remaining between them. The CDR3 sequence is 15 residues long.

This rearrangement joins TRBV11-3 to TRBJ2-2; D is unclear. Germline values: CDR1 SGHNT, CDR2 YENEEA. The CDR3 is made up of 13 amino acids. The V end lost 3 bases, the J end lost 1 base, and 3 bases lay between the germline ends. CDR3 sequence: CASSFKNTGELFF. The CDR3 DNA sequence: TGTGCCAGCAGCTTTAAGAACACCGGGGAGCTGTTTTTT. Full variable domain (outside the CDR3, taken from reference TRBV11-3 and TRBJ2-2): EAGVVQSPRYKIIEKKQPVAFWCNPISGHNTLYWYLQNLGQGPELLIRYENEEAVDDSQLPKDRFSAERLKGVDSTLKIQPAELGDSAVYLCASSFKNTGELFFGEGSRLTVL.

J is TRBJ1-6 and V is TRBV4-1, with TRBD1 matching 8 bases. CDR1 MGHRA and CDR2 YSYEKL come from the germline V gene. V gave up 3 bases and J gave up 5 bases; unmatched junction bases: 6. This CDR3 region has 16 residues. DNA for the CDR3: TGCGCCAGCAGCCATATACAGGGGGGGGATAATTCACCCCTCCACTTT. This gives the protein CASSHIQGGDNSPLHF.